This T cell receptor beta chain was observed in a study of T cells in Graves' hyperthyroidism and ophthalmopathy. V shed 1 base and J 2 bases; nucleotides not matched to a gene: 3. Germline assignment: CDR1 SGHRS and CDR2 YFSETQ. The CDR3 is made up of 16 amino acids. Study results and caveats: Researchers found most expanded thyroid clonotypes above 0.001 in blood as well. Ophthalmopathy onset followed model prediction by a median roughly six months.

RNA transcripts served as the template for amplifying TCR beta CDR3 regions. During a first-round RT-PCR of the TCR CDR3, the HTBI primer set was used. Using its own MiXCR run on the multiplex PCR reads, TCRdb lists one record per CDR3 protein. The profile shows 550,000 to 650,000 distinct CDR3 sequences, about 15% of them singletons. In this sample, this clonotype turned up a few times. As yet, its antigen is unknown. Investigators excluded patients with uncontrolled infection, other autoimmune disease, pregnancy or lactation. The origin of this receptor is a woman aged 35 to 49 with Graves' hyperthyroidism. What was sequenced was blood. V gene TRBV5-1 combines with J gene TRBJ2-2, with 9 bases matching TRBD1. The CDR3 protein is CASSLTQGANTGELFF. Here the CDR3 DNA reads TGCGCCAGCAGCTTGACACAGGGGGCCAACACCGGGGAGCTGTTTTTT.